This entry lists 17 T cell receptor beta chains sequenced from one sample in a study of T cells in Graves' hyperthyroidism and ophthalmopathy. RNA transcripts served as the template for amplifying TCR beta CDR3 regions. When the TCR CDR3 underwent first-round RT-PCR, the HTBI primer set was used. MiXCR, applied by TCRdb to the multiplex PCR reads, yields one record per CDR3 protein. The sample lists about 200,000 distinct CDR3 sequences; around 18% were seen once. The sample consisted of blood. The receptor set was obtained from a man aged 35 to 55 with Graves' hyperthyroidism.

As regards this clonotype: Possible read error: a much larger clone is one base away. The CDR3 DNA is TGTGCCGGCTTACGCCCTGCAACGGATACGCAGTATTTT. Translated: CAGLRPATDTQYF. The chain employs TRBV5-6 and TRBJ2-3; D call uncertain. Per the germline V gene, CDR1 is SGHDT and CDR2 is YYEEEE. V dropped 10 bases and J dropped 6 bases, with 18 bases sitting between them. The CDR3 contains 13 residues.

This clonotype occurred many times. The chain joins TRBV5-6 to TRBJ2-1, with D possibly matching TRBD1 (6 bases). The germline V gene encodes CDR1 SGHDT and CDR2 YYEEEE. The V gene lost 4 bases and the J gene lost 3 bases, with 14 bases spanning the gap. This CDR3 has 15 residues. The CDR3 is CASSLTGMLYNEQFF. The CDR3 DNA reads TGTGCCAGCAGCCTTACAGGGATGCTCTACAATGAGCAGTTCTTC.

This clonotype has ten or more counts. The V gene is TRBV5-6, the J gene TRBJ1-1; TRBD1 might be the D (6 bases). The CDR3 has 15 residues. V lost 4 bases to trimming and J lost 0 bases, with 13 bases between them. Germline loops: CDR1 SGHDT, CDR2 YYEEEE. CDR3 residues: CASSSRTAMNTEAFF. Written as DNA, the CDR3 is TGTGCCAGCAGCAGTCGGACAGCCATGAACACTGAAGCTTTCTTT.

This clonotype was recorded a few times. The genes are TRBV5-4 and TRBJ1-1; maybe TRBD1 (5 bases). There are 16 residues in the CDR3. Germline-derived CDR1 and CDR2 are SGHNT and YYREEE (reference sequence). The germline V and J ends were trimmed by 4 bases and 5 bases, with 21 bases remaining between them. DNA of the CDR3: TGTGCCAGCAGCGCCTTTGGCAGGGCGGACGGAACTGAAGCTTTCTTT. It translates to CASSAFGRADGTEAFF.

This clonotype occurred many times. The chain combines TRBV2 with TRBJ2-3; 10 bases align to TRBD2. The ends lost 3 bases at V and 0 bases at J; junction bases unmatched: 3. The germline CDR1 and CDR2 sequences are SNHLY and FYNNEI. The CDR3 loop spans 16 amino acids. CDR3 residues: CASSEELAGSTDTQYF. The CDR3 DNA follows: TGTGCCAGCAGTGAGGAACTAGCGGGGAGCACAGATACGCAGTATTTT.

This clonotype turned up a few times. V usage is TRBV5-4 and J usage is TRBJ2-1; 8 bases fit TRBD2. This CDR3 is built from 16 residues. Germline CDR1 reads SGHNT; CDR2 reads YYREEE (reference sequence). V trimming: 4 bases; J trimming: 2 bases; junction bases outside the gene matches: 8. In DNA, the CDR3 is TGTGCCAGCAGCCGTAGCGGGGAGGCGGCCTACAATGAGCAGTTCTTC. Its translation is CASSRSGEAAYNEQFF.

On this clonotype: A much larger clone lies a single base off, so this may be a read error. The genes are TRBV29-1 and TRBJ1-1; 7 bases are a match to TRBD1. CDR1 and CDR2 from the germline V gene are SQVTM and ANQGSEA. The CDR3 consists of 13 residues. As DNA, the CDR3 is TGCAGCGTAATGGACAGGTGGGGCTTTGAAGCTCTCTTT. Translated: CSVMDRWGFEALF.

The CDR3 DNA sequence: TGTGCCAGCAGTTTGAACGCCGCCTACGAGCAGTACTTC. This gives the protein CASSLNAAYEQYF. The chain combines TRBV27 with TRBJ2-7; D is uncertain. Looked up from germline, CDR1 is MNHEY and CDR2 is SMNVEV (reference sequence). Trimming took off 3 bases at V and 2 bases at J, with 8 bases between the two ends. The CDR3 spans 13 residues.

At least ten counts were recorded for this clonotype. The V call is TRBV5-5, the J call TRBJ2-1, with D perhaps being TRBD1 or TRBD2 (5 bases each). This CDR3 has 12 residues. Germline lookup yields CDR1 SGHKS and CDR2 YYEKEE (reference sequence). The ends were cut back, 3 bases at V and 5 bases at J, with 6 bases in the middle. DNA for the CDR3: TGTGCCAGCAGCTGGGGGAACAATGAGCAGTTCTTC. Its protein is CASSWGNNEQFF.

DNA of the CDR3: TGTGCCAGCAGTTTCTCTGAGGGAGGCTATGGCTACACCTTC. It is translated as CASSFSEGGYGYTF. The rearrangement uses TRBV28 and TRBJ1-2; D unclear. CDR3 length: 14 residues. The V end lost 3 bases, the J end lost 4 bases, and 12 bases lay between the germline ends. In germline, CDR1 is MDHEN, CDR2 SYDVKM.

The chain couples TRBV4-3 to TRBJ1-2; D gene ambiguous. The CDR3 contains 15 residues. Trimming removed 0 bases at V and 3 bases at J, with 11 bases between. In germline, CDR1 is LGHNA, CDR2 YSLEER. The CDR3 spells CASSQDVTLDYGYTF. The CDR3 region has the DNA TGCGCCAGCAGCCAAGATGTAACCCTTGACTATGGCTACACCTTC.

This clonotype occurred a few times. V and J are TRBV7-2 and TRBJ1-6; D gene uncertain. CDR3 length: 16 amino acids. V was shortened by 6 bases and J by 0 bases, with 12 bases between the two germline ends. The germline V gene has CDR1 SGHTA and CDR2 FQGNSA. The CDR3 DNA sequence: TGTGCCAGCAGTTTCAGACGGTCCTCCTATAATTCACCCCTCCACTTT. Translated, it gives CASSFRRSSYNSPLHF.

A remark on this clonotype: Since a much larger clone is just one base distant, this may be a read error. The V gene is TRBV20-1, the J gene TRBJ1-1; possible D gene TRBD1, 6 bases. The CDR3 spans 12 residues. The V gene lost 6 bases and the J gene lost 7 bases, with 15 bases spanning the gap. Per the germline V gene, CDR1 is DFQATT and CDR2 is SNEGSKA (reference sequence). The CDR3 DNA reads TGCAGTGCCCCGGGACAACCTCTTGAAGCTTTCTTT. Its translation: CSAPGQPLEAFF.

On this clonotype: A clone one base away is much larger, so this may be a read error. This chain links TRBV7-2 with TRBJ2-5, with 8 bases that match TRBD2. The CDR3 has 16 amino acids. Per germline, CDR1 SGHTA and CDR2 FQGNSA. CDR3 region: CASSRASGGVQETRYF. The CDR3 DNA reads TGTGCCAGCAGCAGAGCCTCCGGGGGGGTGCAAGAGACCCGGTACTTC. Combining the CDR3 with reference TRBV7-2 and TRBJ2-5 gives the whole variable domain GAGVSQSPSNKVTEKGKDVELRCDPISGHTALYWYRQSLGQGLEFLIYFQGNSAPDKSGLPSDRFSAERTGGSVSTLTIQRTQQEDSAVYLCASSRASGGVQETRYFGPGTRLLVL.

Many counts were recorded for this clonotype. This chain connects TRBV20-1 to TRBJ2-3; D gene unclear. In germline, CDR1 is DFQATT, CDR2 SNEGSKA (reference sequence). This CDR3 is 12 amino acids long. Trimming removed 5 bases at V and 6 bases at J, with 12 bases between. The CDR3 loop is CSAGPKRDTQYF. The CDR3 DNA is TGCAGTGCTGGGCCTAAGAGGGATACGCAGTATTTT.

This clonotype was counted once. The chain links TRBV18 to TRBJ1-5; 9 bases fit TRBD1. The junction had 6 bases not matched to a gene; V was cut back by 3 bases and J by 0 bases. The V gene's germline CDR1 is KGHSH and CDR2 LQKENI. The CDR3 extends over 17 amino acids. CDR3 in amino acids: CASSPDRGFSSNQPQHF. The CDR3, as DNA: TGTGCCAGCTCACCGGACAGGGGATTTTCTAGCAATCAGCCCCAGCATTTT.

A few counts support this clonotype. CDR3 in amino acids: CASSHEDVLFF. DNA for the CDR3: TGTGCCAGCAGCCATGAGGATGTGCTGTTTTTT. The chain recombines TRBV3-1 with TRBJ2-2; D is ambiguous. The germline V gene encodes CDR1 LGHDT and CDR2 YNNKEL (reference sequence). V was cut by 3 bases and J by 13 bases, with 9 bases left in between. This CDR3 is 11 amino acids long.